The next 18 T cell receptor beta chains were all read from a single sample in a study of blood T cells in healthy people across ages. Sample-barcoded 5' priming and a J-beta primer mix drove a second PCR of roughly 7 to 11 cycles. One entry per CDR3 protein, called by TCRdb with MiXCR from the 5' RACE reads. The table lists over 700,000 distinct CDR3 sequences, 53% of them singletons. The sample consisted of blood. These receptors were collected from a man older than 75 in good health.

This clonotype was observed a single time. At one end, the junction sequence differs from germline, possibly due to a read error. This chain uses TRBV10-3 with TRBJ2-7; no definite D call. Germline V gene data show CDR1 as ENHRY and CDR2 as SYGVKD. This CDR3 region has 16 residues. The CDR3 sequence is CAIGEDFRAFSYEQYF. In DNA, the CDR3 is TGTGCCATCGGTGAGGATTTTCGGGCATTCTCCTACGAGCAGTACTTC.

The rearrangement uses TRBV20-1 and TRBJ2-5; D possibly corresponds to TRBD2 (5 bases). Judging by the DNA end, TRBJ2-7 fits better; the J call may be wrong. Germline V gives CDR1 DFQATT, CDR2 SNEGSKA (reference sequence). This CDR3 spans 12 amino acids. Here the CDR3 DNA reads TGCAGTGCTATGAGGGTTCGCGACGAGCAGTACTTC. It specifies CSAMRVRDEQYF.

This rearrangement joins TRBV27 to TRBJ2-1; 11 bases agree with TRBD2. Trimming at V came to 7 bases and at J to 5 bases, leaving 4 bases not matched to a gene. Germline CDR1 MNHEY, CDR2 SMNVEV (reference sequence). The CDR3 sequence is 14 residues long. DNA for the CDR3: TGTGCCAGCACCCTACTAGCGGGGGACAATGAGCAGTTCTTC. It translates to CASTLLAGDNEQFF.

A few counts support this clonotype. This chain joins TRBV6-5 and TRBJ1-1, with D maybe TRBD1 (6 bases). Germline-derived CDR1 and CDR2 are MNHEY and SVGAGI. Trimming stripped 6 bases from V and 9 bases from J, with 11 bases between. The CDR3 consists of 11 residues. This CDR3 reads CASSLGHQAFF. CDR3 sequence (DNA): TGTGCCAGCAGCCTGGGACACCAAGCTTTCTTT.

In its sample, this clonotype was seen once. The DNA for the CDR3 is TGTGCCAGCTCACCACGATCCGGTGCGGGAGGAGAGCTCCAGTACTTC. Translation gives CASSPRSGAGGELQYF. This chain uses TRBV18 with TRBJ2-4; 8 bases are shared with TRBD2. Germline trimming cut 1 base from V and 13 bases from J; bases unmatched to any gene: 15. CDR1 KGHSH and CDR2 LQKENI come from the germline V gene. CDR3 length: 16 residues. The entire variable domain, with the rest obtained from reference TRBV18 and TRBJ2-4, is as follows: NAGVMQNPRHLVRRRGQEARLRCSPMKGHSHVYWYRQLPEEGLKFMVYLQKENIIDESGMPKERFSAEFPKEGPSILRIQQVVRGDSAAYFCASSPRSGAGGELQYFGAGTRLSVL.

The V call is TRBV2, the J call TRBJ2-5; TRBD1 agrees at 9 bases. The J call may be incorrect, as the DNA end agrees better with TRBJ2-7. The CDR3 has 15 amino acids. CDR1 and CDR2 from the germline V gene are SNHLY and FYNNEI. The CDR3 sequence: CASPRDRAKWYEQYF. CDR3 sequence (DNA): TGTGCCAGCCCGAGGGACAGGGCTAAATGGTACGAGCAGTACTTC.

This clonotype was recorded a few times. The CDR3 DNA reads as TGTGCCAGCAGCTTAGGGCCAGCGGGCTCCTACGAGCAGTACTTC. This sequence encodes CASSLGPAGSYEQYF. The chain joins TRBV7-2 to TRBJ2-7, with a weak D call TRBD2 (6 bases). Germline V CDR1 and CDR2: SGHTA, FQGNSA. V gave up 1 base and J gave up 0 bases, with 10 bases separating them. The CDR3 is 15 residues long.

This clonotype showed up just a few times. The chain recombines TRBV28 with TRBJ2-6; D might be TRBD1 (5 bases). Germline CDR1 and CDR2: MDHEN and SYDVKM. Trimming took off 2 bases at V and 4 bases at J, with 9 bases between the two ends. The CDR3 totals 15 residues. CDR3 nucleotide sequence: TGTGCCAGCAGTTTAGGGGCGTGGGGGGCCAACGTCCTGACTTTC. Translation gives CASSLGAWGANVLTF.

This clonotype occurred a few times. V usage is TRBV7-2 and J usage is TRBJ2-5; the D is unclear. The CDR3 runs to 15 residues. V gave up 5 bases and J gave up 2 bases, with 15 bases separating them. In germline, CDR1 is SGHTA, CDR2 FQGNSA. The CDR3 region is CASSPLGRIQETQYF. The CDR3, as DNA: TGTGCCAGCAGCCCCCTCGGACGGATACAAGAGACCCAGTACTTC.

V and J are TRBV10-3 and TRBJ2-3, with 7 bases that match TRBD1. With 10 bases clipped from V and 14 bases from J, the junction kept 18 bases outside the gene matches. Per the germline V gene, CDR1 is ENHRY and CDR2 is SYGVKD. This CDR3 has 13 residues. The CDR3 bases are TGTGCCACCAAAGACATTGGGGACAGATACGCGTATTTT. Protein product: CATKDIGDRYAYF.

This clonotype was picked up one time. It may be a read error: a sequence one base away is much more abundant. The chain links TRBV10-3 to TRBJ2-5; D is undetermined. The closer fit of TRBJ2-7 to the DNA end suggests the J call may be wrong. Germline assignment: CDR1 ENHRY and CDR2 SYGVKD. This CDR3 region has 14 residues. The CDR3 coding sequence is TGTGCCATCAGTGAGGCGTGGTTGGGGAACGAGCAGTACTTC. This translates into CAISEAWLGNEQYF.

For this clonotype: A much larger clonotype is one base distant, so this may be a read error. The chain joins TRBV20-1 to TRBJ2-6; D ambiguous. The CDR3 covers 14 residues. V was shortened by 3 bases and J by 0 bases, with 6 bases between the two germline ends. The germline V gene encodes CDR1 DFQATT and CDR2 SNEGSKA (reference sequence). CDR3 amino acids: CSASVVSGANVLTF. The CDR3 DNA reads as TGCAGTGCTAGTGTGGTCTCTGGGGCCAACGTCCTGACTTTC.

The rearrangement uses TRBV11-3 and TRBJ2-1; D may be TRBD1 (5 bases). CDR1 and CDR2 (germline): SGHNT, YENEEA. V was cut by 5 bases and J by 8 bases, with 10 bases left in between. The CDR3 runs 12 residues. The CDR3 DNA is TGTGCCAGCAGCACTACAGGAGATGAGCAGTTCTTC. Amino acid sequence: CASSTTGDEQFF.

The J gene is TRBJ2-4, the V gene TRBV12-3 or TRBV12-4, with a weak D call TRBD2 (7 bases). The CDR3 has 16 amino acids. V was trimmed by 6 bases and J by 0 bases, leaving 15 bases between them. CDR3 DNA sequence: TGTGCCAGCAGCCAAGGGGGGGTCCTAGCCAAAAACATTCAGTACTTC. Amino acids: CASSQGGVLAKNIQYF.

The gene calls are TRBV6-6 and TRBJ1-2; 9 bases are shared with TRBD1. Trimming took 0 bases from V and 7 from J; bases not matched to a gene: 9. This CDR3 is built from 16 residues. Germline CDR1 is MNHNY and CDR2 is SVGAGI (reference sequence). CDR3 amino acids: CASSYSTGGALGGYTF. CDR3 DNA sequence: TGTGCCAGCAGTTACTCGACAGGGGGAGCGCTGGGTGGCTACACCTTC.

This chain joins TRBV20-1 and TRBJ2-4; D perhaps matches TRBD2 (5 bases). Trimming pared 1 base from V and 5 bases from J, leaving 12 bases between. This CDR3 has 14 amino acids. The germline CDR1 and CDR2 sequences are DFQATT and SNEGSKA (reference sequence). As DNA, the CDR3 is TGCAGTGCTAGAGTAGGTAGCGTCGAAAACATTCAGTACTTC. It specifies CSARVGSVENIQYF.

CDR3 region: CASSQDRRETGQFF. The CDR3 bases are TGTGCCAGCAGCCAAGATAGGCGGGAGACGGGGCAGTTCTTC. The chain has TRBV4-2 and TRBJ2-1; TRBD2 agrees at 7 bases. CDR3 size: 14 residues. Trimming cost V 0 bases and J 12 bases; bases outside gene matches: 8. The V gene's germline CDR1 is LGHNA and CDR2 YNFKEQ.

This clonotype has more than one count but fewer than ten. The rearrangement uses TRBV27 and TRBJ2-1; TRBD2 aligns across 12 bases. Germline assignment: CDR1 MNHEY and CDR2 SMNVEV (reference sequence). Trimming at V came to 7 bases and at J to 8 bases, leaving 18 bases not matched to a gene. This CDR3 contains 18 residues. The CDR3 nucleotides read TGTGCCAGCACTACTTACTCACCTAGCGGGAGGGGGCTCGATGAGCAGTTCTTC. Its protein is CASTTYSPSGRGLDEQFF.